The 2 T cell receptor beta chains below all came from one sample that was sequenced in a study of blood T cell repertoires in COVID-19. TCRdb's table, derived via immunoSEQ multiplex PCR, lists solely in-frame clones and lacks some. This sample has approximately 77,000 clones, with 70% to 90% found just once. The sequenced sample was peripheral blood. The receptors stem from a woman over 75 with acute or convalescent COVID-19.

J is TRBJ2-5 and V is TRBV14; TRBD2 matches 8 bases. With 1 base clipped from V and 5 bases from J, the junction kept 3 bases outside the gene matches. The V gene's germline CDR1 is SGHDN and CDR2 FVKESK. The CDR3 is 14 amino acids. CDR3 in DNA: TGTGCCAGCAGCCAAGGGACTAGCAGGGAGACCCAGTACTTC. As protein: CASSQGTSRETQYF. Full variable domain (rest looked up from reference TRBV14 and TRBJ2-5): EAGVTQFPSHSVIEKGQTVTLRCDPISGHDNLYWYRRVMGKEIKFLLHFVKESKQDESGMPNNRFLAERTGGTYSTLKVQPAELEDSGVYFCASSQGTSRETQYFGPGTRLLVL.

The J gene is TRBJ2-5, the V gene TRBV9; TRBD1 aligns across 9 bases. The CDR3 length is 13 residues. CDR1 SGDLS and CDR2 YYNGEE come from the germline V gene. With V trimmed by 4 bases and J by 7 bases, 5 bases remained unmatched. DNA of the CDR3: TGTGCCAGCAGCCGGGACAGGGCAGGGACCCAGTACTTC. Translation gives CASSRDRAGTQYF.